The T cell receptor beta chain described here comes from a study of cytomegalovirus exposure and HLA in healthy donors. This clone has a handful of counts. The primer mix had 60 Vbeta and 13 Jbeta primers. Profiling relied on immunoSEQ multiplex PCR, and the TCRdb table lists in-frame clones only, not all of them. The sample records tens of thousands of clones, 81% being singletons. The source is a girl aged 2 to 10 in good health and CMV-seropositive. Sample: PBMCs.

CDR3 coding DNA: TGTGCCAGCAGCATCCCCTGGGGGGGCGGAGATGAAAAACTGTTTTTT. This encodes CASSIPWGGGDEKLFF. The chain recombines TRBV7-9 with TRBJ1-4; weak D call: TRBD1 (6 bases). Trimming cost V 5 bases and J 6 bases, with 19 bases left between them. The length of the CDR3 is 16 residues. CDR1 and CDR2 (germline): SEHNR, FQNEAQ (reference sequence). Full variable domain (missing parts from reference TRBV7-9 and TRBJ1-4): DTGVSQNPRHKITKRGQNVTFRCDPISEHNRLYWYRQTLGQGPEFLTYFQNEAQLEKSRLLSDRFSAERPKGSFSTLEIQRTEQGDSAMYLCASSIPWGGGDEKLFFGSGTQLSVL.